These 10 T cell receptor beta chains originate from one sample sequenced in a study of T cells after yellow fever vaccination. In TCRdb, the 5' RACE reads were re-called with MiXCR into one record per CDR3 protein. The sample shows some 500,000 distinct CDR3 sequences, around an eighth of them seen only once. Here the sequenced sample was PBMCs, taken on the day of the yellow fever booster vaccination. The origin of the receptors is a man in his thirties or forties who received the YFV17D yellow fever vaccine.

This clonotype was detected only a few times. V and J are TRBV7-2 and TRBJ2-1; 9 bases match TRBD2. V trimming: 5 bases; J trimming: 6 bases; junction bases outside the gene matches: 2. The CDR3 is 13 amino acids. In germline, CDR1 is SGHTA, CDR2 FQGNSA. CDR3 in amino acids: CASSPSGTNEQFF. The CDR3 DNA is TGTGCCAGCAGCCCTAGCGGGACCAATGAGCAGTTCTTC.

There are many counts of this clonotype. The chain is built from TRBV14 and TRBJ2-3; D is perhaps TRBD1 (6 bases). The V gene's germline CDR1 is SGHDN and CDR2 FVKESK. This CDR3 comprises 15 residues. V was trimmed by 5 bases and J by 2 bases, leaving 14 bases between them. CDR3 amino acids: CASSTSTGPTDTQYF. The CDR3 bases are TGTGCCAGCAGCACGTCGACAGGACCCACAGATACGCAGTATTTT.

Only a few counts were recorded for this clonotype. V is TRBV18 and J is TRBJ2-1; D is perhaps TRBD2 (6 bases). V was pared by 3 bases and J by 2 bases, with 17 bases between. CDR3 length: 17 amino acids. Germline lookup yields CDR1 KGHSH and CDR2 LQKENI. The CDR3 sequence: CASSPRVPGATYNEQFF. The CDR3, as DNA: TGTGCCAGCTCACCCCGGGTTCCGGGAGCTACCTACAATGAGCAGTTCTTC.

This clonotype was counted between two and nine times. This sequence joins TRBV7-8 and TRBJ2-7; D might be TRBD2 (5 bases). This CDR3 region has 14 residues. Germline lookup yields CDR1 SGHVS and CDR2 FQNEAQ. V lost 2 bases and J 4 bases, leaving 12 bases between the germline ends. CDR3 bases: TGTGCCAGCAGCTTACGAGCGGAGCTGTACGAGCAGTACTTC. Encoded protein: CASSLRAELYEQYF.

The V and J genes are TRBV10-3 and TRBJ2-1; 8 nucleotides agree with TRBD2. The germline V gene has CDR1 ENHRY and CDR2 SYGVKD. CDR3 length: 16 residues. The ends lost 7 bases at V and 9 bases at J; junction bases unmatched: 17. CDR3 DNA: TGTGCCATCAAAACATCCCGGGCGGGAGGCTACGGTGAGCAGTTCTTC. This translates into CAIKTSRAGGYGEQFF.

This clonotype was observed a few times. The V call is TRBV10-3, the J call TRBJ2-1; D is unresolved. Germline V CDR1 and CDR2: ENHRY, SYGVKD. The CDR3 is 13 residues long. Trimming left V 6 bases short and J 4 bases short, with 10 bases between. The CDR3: CAIRAREYNEQFF. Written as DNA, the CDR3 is TGTGCCATCAGGGCGCGCGAATACAATGAGCAGTTCTTC.

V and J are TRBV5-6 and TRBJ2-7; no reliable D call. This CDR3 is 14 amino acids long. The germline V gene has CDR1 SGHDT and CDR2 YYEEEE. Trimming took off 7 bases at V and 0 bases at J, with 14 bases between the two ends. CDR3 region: CASGPGLGSYEQYF. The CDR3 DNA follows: TGTGCCAGCGGCCCCGGGCTGGGCTCCTACGAGCAGTACTTC.

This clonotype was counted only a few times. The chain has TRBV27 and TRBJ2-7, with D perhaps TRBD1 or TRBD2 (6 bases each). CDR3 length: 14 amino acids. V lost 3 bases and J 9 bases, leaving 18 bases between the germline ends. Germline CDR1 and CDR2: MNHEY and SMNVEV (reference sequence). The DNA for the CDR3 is TGTGCCAGCAGTTTGTCGGGGGCGTTCTTAGGGCAGTACTTC. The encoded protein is CASSLSGAFLGQYF.

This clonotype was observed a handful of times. CDR3 nucleotide sequence: TGCGCCAGCAGCTTGGTCTCGGGCATCGGGGTGAACACTGAAGCTTTCTTT. It is translated as CASSLVSGIGVNTEAFF. This chain connects TRBV5-1 to TRBJ1-1, with unresolved D. V lost 0 bases to trimming and J lost 0 bases, with 15 bases between them. This CDR3 has 17 amino acids. The V gene's germline CDR1 is SGHRS and CDR2 YFSETQ.

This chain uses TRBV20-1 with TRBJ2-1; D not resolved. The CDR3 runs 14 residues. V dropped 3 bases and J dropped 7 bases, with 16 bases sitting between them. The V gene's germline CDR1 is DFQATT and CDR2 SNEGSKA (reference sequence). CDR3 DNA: TGCAGTGCTAGTTGGCAGGTCCCCGGGAATGAGCAGTTCTTC. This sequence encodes CSASWQVPGNEQFF.